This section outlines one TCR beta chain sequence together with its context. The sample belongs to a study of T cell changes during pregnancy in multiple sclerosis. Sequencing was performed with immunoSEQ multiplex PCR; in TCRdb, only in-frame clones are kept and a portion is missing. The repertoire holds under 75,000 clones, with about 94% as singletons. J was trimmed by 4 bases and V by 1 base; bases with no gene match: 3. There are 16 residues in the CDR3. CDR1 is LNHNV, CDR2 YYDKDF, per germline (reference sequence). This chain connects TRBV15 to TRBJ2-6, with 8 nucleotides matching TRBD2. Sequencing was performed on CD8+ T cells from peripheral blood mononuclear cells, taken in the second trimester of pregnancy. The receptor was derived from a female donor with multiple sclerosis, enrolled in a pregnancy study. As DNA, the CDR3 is TGTGCCACCAGCAGAGCGGGGGGGACCGGGGCCAACGTCCTGACTTTC. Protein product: CATSRAGGTGANVLTF.